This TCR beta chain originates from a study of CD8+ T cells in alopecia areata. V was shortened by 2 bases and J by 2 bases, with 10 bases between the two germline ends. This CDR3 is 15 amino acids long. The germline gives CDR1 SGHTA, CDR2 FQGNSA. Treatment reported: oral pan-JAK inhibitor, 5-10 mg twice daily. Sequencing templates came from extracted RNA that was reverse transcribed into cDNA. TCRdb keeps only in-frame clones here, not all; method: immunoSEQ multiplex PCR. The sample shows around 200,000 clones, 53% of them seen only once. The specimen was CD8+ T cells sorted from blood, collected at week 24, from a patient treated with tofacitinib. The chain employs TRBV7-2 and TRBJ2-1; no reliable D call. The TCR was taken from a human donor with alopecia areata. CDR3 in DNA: TGTGCCAGCAGCTTACAGGACCCTCCCTACAATGAGCAGTTCTTC. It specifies CASSLQDPPYNEQFF.